The 23 T cell receptor beta chains below were found in one sample sequenced in a study of radiation and T cells in renal cell carcinoma. The data were produced by immunoSEQ multiplex PCR, yet TCRdb's version contains in-frame clones alone and is incomplete. The sample carries 70,000 to 100,000 clones, 86% recorded once. The time point was: blood 2 weeks post-SBRT. The sample's treatment: 15 Gy SBRT to primary tumor, nephrectomy 4 weeks later. The material sequenced was blood, taken from a patient whose treatment included radiotherapy and nephrectomy. These receptors originate from a woman aged 45-60 years with renal cell carcinoma.

The rearrangement joins TRBV5-1 to TRBJ2-5; weak D call: TRBD2 (6 bases). From germline, CDR1 is SGHRS and CDR2 YFSETQ. The CDR3 totals 13 residues. The V end lost 3 bases, the J end lost 7 bases, and 13 bases lay between the germline ends. CDR3 in amino acids: CASSSTSLVTQYF. The CDR3 DNA follows: TGCGCCAGCAGCTCGACTAGTCTCGTGACCCAGTACTTC.

This sequence joins TRBV7-8 and TRBJ2-3; D is undetermined. The CDR3 has 12 amino acids. In germline, CDR1 is SGHVS, CDR2 FQNEAQ. The ends were cut back, 2 bases at V and 2 bases at J, with 2 bases in the middle. This CDR3 reads CASSLSTDTQYF. In nucleotides, the CDR3 is TGTGCCAGCAGCTTATCCACAGATACGCAGTATTTT.

The chain carries TRBV7-2 and TRBJ2-7, with D possibly called TRBD1 or TRBD2 (5 bases each). The CDR3 spans 19 residues. Germline CDR1 SGHTA, CDR2 FQGNSA. Trimming pared 0 bases from V and 0 bases from J, leaving 21 bases between. The CDR3 bases are TGTGCCAGCAGCTTAGCCCCAGCCTACCGGGACGTAATCTCCTACGAGCAGTACTTC. Translation: CASSLAPAYRDVISYEQYF.

This clone appeared a single time. V usage is TRBV27 and J usage is TRBJ1-4; a weak D match, TRBD1 (5 bases). Germline V gives CDR1 MNHEY, CDR2 SMNVEV (reference sequence). This CDR3 has 15 residues. With 6 bases removed from V and 0 bases from J, the gap between germline ends came to 11 bases. The CDR3 sequence: CASRPTGPTNEKLFF. In DNA form, the CDR3 reads TGTGCCAGCAGACCAACAGGCCCAACTAATGAAAAACTGTTTTTT.

V gene TRBV28 combines with J gene TRBJ2-2, with D possibly called TRBD1 or TRBD2 (5 bases each). Per the germline V gene, CDR1 is MDHEN and CDR2 is SYDVKM. V shed 5 bases and J shed 0 bases, with 10 bases lying between them. The CDR3 has 15 amino acids. The CDR3 region is CASSPGRSNTGELFF. CDR3 coding DNA: TGTGCCAGCAGTCCGGGACGATCGAACACCGGGGAGCTGTTTTTT.

This clone has only a few counts. The rearrangement uses TRBV28 and TRBJ1-6; weak D call: TRBD1 (5 bases). Germline CDR1 is MDHEN and CDR2 is SYDVKM. V was cut by 7 bases and J by 6 bases, with 10 bases left in between. The CDR3 covers 13 residues. The CDR3 DNA is TGTGCCAGCACCTCTCAGGGTAATTCACCCCTCCACTTT. Its translation is CASTSQGNSPLHF.

This chain joins TRBV30 and TRBJ1-2; D is uncertain. This CDR3 contains 10 residues. Trimming cost V 7 bases and J 4 bases, with 7 bases left between them. CDR1 is GTSNPN and CDR2 is SVGIG in the germline V gene (reference sequence). CDR3: CALAPYGYTF. The CDR3 coding sequence is TGTGCCTTGGCCCCCTATGGCTACACCTTC.

The chain is built from TRBV6-6 and TRBJ1-2, with TRBD1 identical over 12 bases. Germline loops: CDR1 MNHNY, CDR2 SVGAGI (reference sequence). The CDR3 covers 15 residues. Trimming at V came to 7 bases and at J to 7 bases, leaving 10 bases not matched to a gene. CDR3 protein: CASKPPGQGAFGYTF. The CDR3 coding sequence is TGTGCCAGCAAACCCCCGGGACAGGGGGCGTTTGGCTACACCTTC.

V gene TRBV7-9 combines with J gene TRBJ1-1; 8 nucleotides line up with TRBD1. Unmatched junction bases numbered 10, after V lost 5 bases and J lost 2 bases. Germline V CDR1 and CDR2: SEHNR, FQNEAQ (reference sequence). The CDR3 contains 16 residues. The CDR3 region has the DNA TGTGCCAGCAGCGCACTCTCCGGACAGGGAAACACTGAAGCTTTCTTT. This translates into CASSALSGQGNTEAFF.

This chain joins TRBV28 and TRBJ2-7; 10 nucleotides line up with TRBD2. Germline trimming cut 5 bases from V and 1 base from J; bases unmatched to any gene: 5. This CDR3 has 15 residues. Germline V gene lookup returns CDR1 MDHEN and CDR2 SYDVKM. CDR3 nucleotides: TGTGCCAGCAGTCTAGCGGGGGAGGCGTCCTACGAGCAGTACTTC. It encodes CASSLAGEASYEQYF.

The J gene is TRBJ1-4, the V gene TRBV25-1, with TRBD1 matching 7 bases. Germline values: CDR1 MGHDK, CDR2 SYGVNS. The CDR3 sequence is 15 residues long. Germline trimming cut 2 bases from V and 7 bases from J; bases unmatched to any gene: 7. CDR3 bases: TGTGCCAGCAGTGAACCCCAAGGGGGCTCTGAAAAACTGTTTTTT. This gives the protein CASSEPQGGSEKLFF.

The J gene is TRBJ2-7, the V gene TRBV7-2; 9 bases are a match to TRBD2. Germline loops: CDR1 SGHTA, CDR2 FQGNSA. Trimming took 0 bases from V and 4 from J; bases not matched to a gene: 7. The CDR3 totals 16 residues. The CDR3 DNA reads TGTGCCAGCAGCTTAGCGACTTCTAGCGGGAATTACGAGCAGTACTTC. Its translation: CASSLATSSGNYEQYF.

The chain employs TRBV6-5 and TRBJ1-4, with 7 bases identical to TRBD1. The J segment lost 7 bases and the V segment lost 5 bases, leaving 7 bases of the junction unmatched. Germline CDR1 is MNHEY and CDR2 is SVGAGI. The CDR3 is made up of 14 amino acids. The CDR3 nucleotides read TGTGCCAGCAGTAGACAGGGCCAGGGTGAAAAACTGTTTTTT. Protein product: CASSRQGQGEKLFF.

This chain's CDR3 is CASSLTSGRAGTGELFF. The CDR3 nucleotides read TGTGCCAGCAGCCTGACTAGCGGGAGGGCCGGCACCGGGGAGCTGTTTTTT. The chain carries TRBV7-3 and TRBJ2-2; 14 nucleotides line up with TRBD2. This CDR3 region has 17 residues. Unmatched junction bases numbered 6, after V lost 5 bases and J lost 4 bases. Looked up from germline, CDR1 is SGHTA and CDR2 is FQGTGA.

This chain uses TRBV5-4 with TRBJ2-3, with 9 nucleotides matching TRBD2. The V and J ends lost 2 bases and 1 base, in that order; junction bases with no gene match: 2. Germline V gene sequence: CDR1 SGHNT, CDR2 YYREEE (reference sequence). The CDR3 loop spans 15 amino acids. CDR3 region: CASSFPSGGTDTQYF. The CDR3 DNA reads TGTGCCAGCAGCTTTCCTAGCGGGGGCACAGATACGCAGTATTTT.

V usage is TRBV28 and J usage is TRBJ2-7; D is unresolved. This CDR3 has 14 residues. CDR1 and CDR2 (germline): MDHEN, SYDVKM. V was clipped by 3 bases and J by 9 bases, with 18 bases between them. For the CDR3, the DNA is TGTGCCAGCAGTTTTCCGGCGACCCCACGGAGGCAGTACTTC. Translating gives CASSFPATPRRQYF.

This chain links TRBV19 with TRBJ1-3; D call uncertain. V was cut by 3 bases and J by 2 bases, with 8 bases left in between. The CDR3 is 14 residues long. CDR1 LNHDA and CDR2 SQIVND come from the germline V gene (reference sequence). CDR3 DNA sequence: TGTGCCAGTAGTATTCCCCAAGCTGGAAACACCATATATTTT. Its protein product is CASSIPQAGNTIYF.

The chain recombines TRBV5-1 with TRBJ1-4, with D unresolved. Germline CDR1 SGHRS, CDR2 YFSETQ. This CDR3 is 15 amino acids long. V gave up 2 bases and J gave up 3 bases, with 11 bases separating them. The chain's CDR3 is CASSFQAGSNEKLFF. In nucleotides, the CDR3 is TGCGCCAGCAGCTTTCAGGCTGGCTCTAATGAAAAACTGTTTTTT.

The chain uses TRBV5-1 and TRBJ2-1; no clear D. CDR3 size: 16 residues. V shed 0 bases and J shed 4 bases, with 14 bases lying between them. The germline V gene encodes CDR1 SGHRS and CDR2 YFSETQ. DNA for the CDR3: TGCGCCAGCAGCTTGGCAGATACCCAGCTTTACAATGAGCAGTTCTTC. Its protein product is CASSLADTQLYNEQFF.

This chain uses TRBV2 with TRBJ2-2, with 8 bases that match TRBD1. Looked up from germline, CDR1 is SNHLY and CDR2 is FYNNEI. J lost 6 bases, V lost 6 bases, and 3 bases had no gene match. This CDR3 has 13 residues. The CDR3 nucleotides read TGTGCCAGCAGACCGACAGGGGCCGGGGAGCTGTTTTTT. This translates into CASRPTGAGELFF.

The rearrangement uses TRBV7-3 and TRBJ1-1; D is unresolved. Germline CDR1 reads SGHTA; CDR2 reads FQGTGA. Trimming stripped 4 bases from V and 3 bases from J, with 12 bases between. CDR3 length: 14 residues. The CDR3 DNA reads TGTGCCAGCAGCTCCACAAGCTCCGACACTGAAGCTTTCTTT. Translated, it gives CASSSTSSDTEAFF.

The chain employs TRBV15 and TRBJ1-3, with D possibly being TRBD1 (6 bases). CDR1 is LNHNV and CDR2 is YYDKDF in the germline V gene (reference sequence). This CDR3 is built from 16 residues. V was clipped by 1 base and J by 3 bases, with 13 bases between them. The CDR3 is CATSRGRGASGNTIYF. The CDR3 DNA follows: TGTGCCACCAGCAGAGGCCGGGGGGCAAGTGGAAACACCATATATTTT.

The J gene is TRBJ2-7, the V gene TRBV28; TRBD1 or TRBD2 may be the D gene (5 bases each). CDR3 length equals 14 residues. V was shortened by 3 bases and J by 6 bases, with 15 bases between the two germline ends. Germline CDR1 and CDR2: MDHEN and SYDVKM. CDR3 in amino acids: CASSLGRGRGEQYF. CDR3 sequence (DNA): TGTGCCAGCAGTTTGGGCCGGGGACGAGGCGAGCAGTACTTC.